A single sample is the source of the 15 T cell receptor beta chains below, sequenced in a study of cytomegalovirus exposure and HLA in healthy donors. The study ran its PCR with 60 Vbeta and 13 Jbeta primers. Assay used: immunoSEQ multiplex PCR; TCRdb lists only in-frame clones, some missing. Of 55,000 to 80,000 clones in the sample, around 70% are singletons; the top ten hold 20% to 25%. The specimen sequenced was PBMCs. Source of these receptors: a middle-aged man in good health and CMV-seropositive.

This chain uses TRBV5-1 with TRBJ2-1; 8 positions match TRBD1. There are 17 residues in the CDR3. Per the germline V gene, CDR1 is SGHRS and CDR2 is YFSETQ. The V gene end was trimmed by 5 bases and the J gene end by 3 bases; junction bases not matched to a gene: 13. CDR3 region: CASRLSWGDRRYNEQFF. DNA for the CDR3: TGCGCCAGCAGATTATCGTGGGGGGACAGGCGCTACAATGAGCAGTTCTTC.

The genes are TRBV4-1 and TRBJ2-5; D perhaps matches TRBD1 (5 bases). This CDR3 is 16 amino acids long. V was clipped by 0 bases and J by 4 bases, with 15 bases between them. From germline, CDR1 is MGHRA and CDR2 YSYEKL. The CDR3 region is CASSQERRAYAETQYF. The CDR3 DNA reads as TGCGCCAGCAGCCAAGAACGCAGGGCTTACGCAGAGACCCAGTACTTC.

The V gene is TRBV29-1, the J gene TRBJ2-1, with D perhaps matching TRBD2 (6 bases). Germline-derived CDR1 and CDR2 are SQVTM and ANQGSEA. Trimming removed 5 bases at V and 4 bases at J, with 12 bases between. This CDR3 comprises 13 residues. In DNA form, the CDR3 reads TGCAGCGTTCTCCGGGACTTGTACAATGAGCAGTTCTTC. Amino acid sequence: CSVLRDLYNEQFF.

This chain links TRBV4-3 with TRBJ1-2, with D perhaps matching TRBD1 (5 bases). The V gene's germline CDR1 is LGHNA and CDR2 YSLEER. The ends were cut back, 0 bases at V and 4 bases at J, with 9 bases in the middle. The CDR3 has 14 amino acids. The CDR3 region is CASSQEEGFYGYTF. CDR3 DNA sequence: TGCGCCAGCAGCCAAGAGGAGGGGTTCTATGGCTACACCTTC.

The V gene is TRBV27, the J gene TRBJ1-2, with a tentative D call TRBD1 (6 bases). V was clipped by 3 bases and J by 5 bases, with 13 bases between them. The CDR3 is 14 amino acids. The germline gives CDR1 MNHEY, CDR2 SMNVEV (reference sequence). Here the CDR3 DNA reads TGTGCCAGCAGTTTGCGGGGGGGACAATATGGCTACACCTTC. Residues: CASSLRGGQYGYTF.

The DNA of the CDR3 is TGTGCCAGCAGCTTAGTTCCCGGGACAGGGGTTCGGGCTTTCTTT. This translates into CASSLVPGTGVRAFF. The chain couples TRBV7-2 to TRBJ1-1; 10 bases line up with TRBD1. The V gene end was trimmed by 1 base and the J gene end by 11 bases; junction bases not matched to a gene: 10. CDR3 size: 15 residues. CDR1 is SGHTA and CDR2 is FQGNSA in the germline V gene.

The V gene is TRBV19, the J gene TRBJ2-7, with a tentative D call TRBD2 (5 bases). Trimming left V 3 bases short and J 2 bases short, with 20 bases between. Germline values: CDR1 LNHDA, CDR2 SQIVND (reference sequence). CDR3 size: 17 residues. CDR3 protein: CASSIKAGGLLPYEQYF. The CDR3 DNA sequence: TGTGCCAGTAGTATCAAGGCGGGTGGATTGCTCCCCTACGAGCAGTACTTC.

The J gene is TRBJ2-7, the V gene TRBV27; perhaps TRBD2 as D (6 bases). V was cut by 6 bases and J by 3 bases, with 15 bases left in between. The CDR3 has 14 amino acids. Germline V gene data show CDR1 as MNHEY and CDR2 as SMNVEV (reference sequence). This CDR3 is CASSLVGGGYEQYF. CDR3 bases: TGTGCCAGCAGCCTGGTGGGAGGTGGCTACGAGCAGTACTTC.

The CDR3 reads CASSAGGMREQYF. CDR3 coding DNA: TGTGCCAGCAGCGCGGGGGGGATGAGAGAGCAGTACTTC. The V and J genes are TRBV9 and TRBJ2-7; 8 bases fit TRBD2. CDR3 length: 13 residues. V lost 3 bases to trimming and J lost 7 bases; unmatched junction nucleotides: 6. The germline V gene has CDR1 SGDLS and CDR2 YYNGEE.

The chain links TRBV28 to TRBJ1-2, with 7 bases fitting TRBD1. The germline gives CDR1 MDHEN, CDR2 SYDVKM. The V segment lost 3 bases and the J segment 0 bases; nucleotides outside the gene matches: 7. CDR3 size: 16 residues. CDR3 loop: CASSFFRGATNYGYTF. The CDR3 DNA follows: TGTGCCAGCAGTTTTTTCAGGGGGGCCACTAACTATGGCTACACCTTC.

The V call is TRBV5-6, the J call TRBJ2-3, with 7 bases that match TRBD2. The CDR3 runs 14 residues. V shed 1 base and J 5 bases; nucleotides not matched to a gene: 4. Germline V gene data show CDR1 as SGHDT and CDR2 as YYEEEE. CDR3 amino acids: CASSLLAGEDTQYF. CDR3 sequence (DNA): TGTGCCAGCAGCTTGTTGGCGGGGGAAGATACGCAGTATTTT.

The rearrangement links TRBV27 to TRBJ2-2; 8 bases are shared with TRBD1. The CDR3 consists of 16 residues. Trimming cost V 7 bases and J 4 bases; bases outside gene matches: 11. Germline CDR1 MNHEY, CDR2 SMNVEV (reference sequence). The CDR3 protein is CASKDREGGSTGELFF. The CDR3 DNA is TGTGCCAGCAAGGACAGGGAAGGGGGAAGCACCGGGGAGCTGTTTTTT.

There are a few counts of this clone. This chain connects TRBV4-1 to TRBJ1-2; D is unresolved. Germline V lookup: CDR1 MGHRA, CDR2 YSYEKL. This CDR3 region has 14 residues. Trimming pared 1 base from V and 2 bases from J, leaving 8 bases between. CDR3 DNA sequence: TGCGCCAGCAGCCAAGTTACAGAGAACTATGGCTACACCTTC. It specifies CASSQVTENYGYTF.

The chain uses TRBV7-8 and TRBJ2-7, with TRBD2 matching over 7 bases. The CDR3 runs to 14 residues. The germline V gene has CDR1 SGHVS and CDR2 FQNEAQ. With V trimmed by 3 bases and J by 4 bases, 6 bases remained unmatched. CDR3 region: CASSFRRAGYEQYF. The DNA for the CDR3 is TGTGCCAGCAGCTTCCGACGAGCGGGGTACGAGCAGTACTTC.

V gene TRBV7-3 combines with J gene TRBJ2-7; maybe TRBD1 (8 bases). V lost 2 bases to trimming and J lost 2 bases, with 13 bases between them. From germline, CDR1 is SGHTA and CDR2 FQGTGA. This CDR3 spans 15 amino acids. The CDR3 reads CASSLGGGQAYEQYF. Here the CDR3 DNA reads TGTGCCAGCAGCTTAGGCGGGGGACAGGCCTACGAGCAGTACTTC.